The 21 T cell receptor beta chains in this list originate from one sample, sequenced in a study of shared clonotypes between healthy human individuals (dated by TCRdb to about 2020). Library preparation employed the immunoSEQ multiplex PCR assay. In its TCRdb copy, this immuneACCESS table keeps in-frame sequences only and misses some clones. Where compared with another copy, unresolved V genes explain less than half of these, and the others have no known cause. This sample is represented by approximately 1,000,000 clones; 70% to 85% of them were singletons. 0.7% to 0.95% of the sample is in the top ten clones. Material for sequencing was memory CD4+ T cells from PBMCs. The cell subset or site label on this specimen signifies: CD45RA-negative fraction. Source of these receptors: a young man in good health. Some clones in this sample may be carry-over from other donors' samples.

This sequence joins TRBV5-1 and TRBJ2-3; 9 bases agree with TRBD2. Per the germline V gene, CDR1 is SGHRS and CDR2 is YFSETQ. With V trimmed by 0 bases and J by 2 bases, 4 bases remained unmatched. CDR3 length: 16 residues. CDR3 sequence (DNA): TGCGCCAGCAGCTTGGGGGTAGCGGGAGTCACAGATACGCAGTATTTT. As protein: CASSLGVAGVTDTQYF.

CDR3 nucleotide sequence: TGCAGCGTTGCCCCCACAGGGAACACTGAAGCTTTCTTT. This translates into CSVAPTGNTEAFF. V and J are TRBV29-1 and TRBJ1-1; weak D call: TRBD1 (5 bases). The CDR3 has 13 amino acids. V lost 4 bases, J lost 1 base, and 10 bases lay in between. Germline V CDR1 and CDR2: SQVTM, ANQGSEA.

The chain uses TRBV5-1 and TRBJ2-1; possibly TRBD2 for D (5 bases). The CDR3 is 14 residues long. V was trimmed by 8 bases and J by 1 base, leaving 13 bases between them. The germline gives CDR1 SGHRS, CDR2 YFSETQ. The CDR3 reads CASASGGSYNEQFF. CDR3 bases: TGCGCCAGTGCTTCGGGCGGGTCCTACAATGAGCAGTTCTTC.

CDR3 protein: CASSLGQRNSPLHF. Here the CDR3 DNA reads TGTGCCAGCAGCCTAGGACAACGTAATTCACCCCTCCACTTT. The gene calls are TRBV11-2 and TRBJ1-6, with D possibly TRBD1 on 5 matching bases. This CDR3 is built from 14 residues. V lost 5 bases to trimming and J lost 6 bases, with 11 bases between them. The V gene's germline CDR1 is SGHAT and CDR2 FQNNGV.

Comments on this clone: This specimen includes other DNA sequences encoding the same CDR3. The J gene is TRBJ2-5, the V gene TRBV7-3, with a possible D match to TRBD1 (6 bases). The germline CDR1 and CDR2 sequences are SGHTA and FQGTGA. Deletions cut 4 bases from V and 2 bases from J, with 8 bases between. The CDR3 length is 13 residues. CDR3 coding DNA: TGTGCCAGCAGCTATGGACAGCAAGAGACCCAGTACTTC. Translation: CASSYGQQETQYF. The variable domain in full, with the rest retrieved from reference TRBV7-3 and TRBJ2-5, is GAGVSQTPSNKVTEKGKYVELRCDPISGHTALYWYRQSLGQGPEFLIYFQGTGAADDSGLPNDRFFAVRPEGSVSTLKIQRTERGDSAVYLCASSYGQQETQYFGPGTRLLVL.

This clone was observed once. This chain connects TRBV6-5 to TRBJ2-2; TRBD1 aligns across 7 bases. Germline V gene lookup returns CDR1 MNHEY and CDR2 SVGAGI. V shed 1 base, J shed 5 bases, and the junction held 4 bases outside the gene matches. The CDR3 spans 15 residues. The CDR3 sequence: CASSYWGQRTGELFF. DNA of the CDR3: TGTGCCAGCAGTTACTGGGGACAGAGGACCGGGGAGCTGTTTTTT.

This clone was detected once. Other DNA sequences from this sample encode an identical CDR3 as well. The rearrangement uses TRBV6-1 and TRBJ2-3, with 9 bases aligning to TRBD1. Trimming removed 6 bases from V and 1 base from J; junction bases left unmatched: 2. In germline, CDR1 is MNHNS, CDR2 SASEGT. This CDR3 comprises 14 residues. In nucleotides, the CDR3 is TGTGCCAGCAGGTGGACAGGGGGCACAGATACGCAGTATTTT. Protein sequence: CASRWTGGTDTQYF.

As concerns this clone: This likely traces to a read error, being one base from a far larger clone. This sample includes further DNA sequences coding for the same CDR3. This chain links TRBV5-1 with TRBJ1-1; D not resolved. The germline V and J ends were trimmed by 2 bases and 0 bases, with 5 bases remaining between them. This CDR3 has 13 residues. Looked up from germline, CDR1 is SGHRS and CDR2 is YFSETQ. CDR3 in amino acids: CASSLDMNTEAFF. For the CDR3, the DNA is TGCGCCAGCAGCTTAGACATGAACACTGAAGCTTTCTTT.

This chain joins TRBV28 and TRBJ1-1; 8 positions match TRBD1. V lost 5 bases and J lost 1; bases outside the gene matches: 6. Germline V gives CDR1 MDHEN, CDR2 SYDVKM. The CDR3 is made up of 15 amino acids. The CDR3 nucleotides read TGTGCCAGCAGTGCAACCGGGACAGGGAACACTGAAGCTTTCTTT. Encoded protein: CASSATGTGNTEAFF.

The chain joins TRBV30 to TRBJ2-7; D might be TRBD2 (6 bases). Germline CDR1 GTSNPN, CDR2 SVGIG (reference sequence). The CDR3 covers 14 residues. Between the trimmed V and J ends, which lost 2 bases and 4 bases, there was a span of 15 bases. CDR3 residues: CAWSPLRGRYEQYF. CDR3 bases: TGTGCCTGGAGTCCCCTCCGGGGGAGGTACGAGCAGTACTTC.

The chain is built from TRBV5-1 and TRBJ1-1; maybe TRBD1 (5 bases). Trimming cost V 6 bases and J 1 base, with 16 bases left between them. This CDR3 is built from 15 residues. Germline-derived CDR1 and CDR2 are SGHRS and YFSETQ. The CDR3 sequence is CASTDARQGNTEAFF. CDR3 nucleotides: TGCGCCAGCACCGATGCACGGCAGGGGAACACTGAAGCTTTCTTT.

The gene calls are TRBV6-1 and TRBJ2-7; possibly TRBD1 for D (6 bases). The germline CDR1 and CDR2 sequences are MNHNS and SASEGT. The CDR3 has 15 residues. Trimming pared 8 bases from V and 1 base from J, leaving 18 bases between. The CDR3 DNA reads as TGTGCCAGCCAAGCGTACAGGGTGGGGTCCTACGAGCAGTACTTC. Translated, it gives CASQAYRVGSYEQYF.

This chain links TRBV7-2 with TRBJ2-7; the match to TRBD2 covers 8 bases. V dropped 3 bases and J dropped 3; count of bases not matched to a gene: 4. CDR1 is SGHTA and CDR2 is FQGNSA in the germline V gene. The CDR3 has 14 residues. CDR3 region: CASSLAGGYYEQYF. The CDR3 bases are TGTGCCAGCAGCTTGGCGGGAGGTTACTACGAGCAGTACTTC. Drawing the rest from reference TRBV7-2 and TRBJ2-7, the complete variable domain is GAGVSQSPSNKVTEKGKDVELRCDPISGHTALYWYRQSLGQGLEFLIYFQGNSAPDKSGLPSDRFSAERTGGSVSTLTIQRTQQEDSAVYLCASSLAGGYYEQYFGPGTRLTVT.

V is TRBV6-6 and J is TRBJ2-2; D gene unclear. This CDR3 is built from 14 residues. Trimming removed 4 bases at V and 3 bases at J, with 9 bases between. Looked up from germline, CDR1 is MNHNY and CDR2 is SVGAGI (reference sequence). The CDR3 nucleotides read TGTGCCAGCAGTTCGGACCGCTACACCGGGGAGCTGTTTTTT. Translated: CASSSDRYTGELFF.

As concerns this clone: This specimen includes other DNA sequences encoding the same CDR3. For the CDR3, the DNA is TGTGCCAGCAGCCCTGGGGGTGGTGGCTACACCTTC. This translates into CASSPGGGGYTF. V is TRBV7-3 and J is TRBJ1-2; tentatively, D is TRBD1 (5 bases). There are 12 residues in the CDR3. Germline assignment: CDR1 SGHTA and CDR2 FQGTGA. Trimming removed 5 bases at V and 7 bases at J, with 11 bases between. The full variable domain, in which reference TRBV7-3 and TRBJ1-2 provide the parts outside the CDR3, is GAGVSQTPSNKVTEKGKYVELRCDPISGHTALYWYRQSLGQGPEFLIYFQGTGAADDSGLPNDRFFAVRPEGSVSTLKIQRTERGDSAVYLCASSPGGGGYTFGSGTRLTVV.

Regarding this clone: This specimen includes other DNA sequences encoding the same CDR3. The genes are TRBV7-8 and TRBJ2-7; no definite D call. This CDR3 is built from 11 residues. The V and J ends lost 5 bases and 2 bases respectively, with 4 bases between them. Germline CDR1 is SGHVS and CDR2 is FQNEAQ. In nucleotides, the CDR3 is TGTGCCAGCAGCCCCGCCTACGAGCAGTACTTC. As protein: CASSPAYEQYF.

CDR3 loop: CASSGAMEGDHHF. CDR3 bases: TGTGCCAGCAGTGGGGCGATGGAGGGGGACCACCACTTT. The chain is built from TRBV2 and TRBJ1-6, with a tentative D call TRBD1 (6 bases). The germline CDR1 and CDR2 sequences are SNHLY and FYNNEI. V dropped 4 bases and J dropped 18 bases, with 19 bases sitting between them. This CDR3 region has 13 residues.

The CDR3 reads CASSPGQGASETQYF. CDR3 nucleotides: TGTGCCAGCAGCCCGGGACAGGGGGCATCAGAGACCCAGTACTTC. The chain has TRBV2 and TRBJ2-5; 12 nucleotides agree with TRBD1. CDR3 length equals 15 residues. Trimming at V came to 6 bases and at J to 4 bases, leaving 6 bases not matched to a gene. In germline, CDR1 is SNHLY, CDR2 FYNNEI.

V is TRBV7-9 and J is TRBJ2-1; D call uncertain. Trimming shortened V by 3 bases and J by 16 bases, and 19 bases separated the two germline ends. CDR3 length equals 13 residues. Germline assignment: CDR1 SEHNR and CDR2 FQNEAQ (reference sequence). The CDR3, as DNA: TGTGCCAGCAGCTTCCTGGCGGATGGCCCCGAATTCTTC. Amino acids: CASSFLADGPEFF. The full variable domain, rest sourced from reference TRBV7-9 and TRBJ2-1, is DTGVSQNPRHKITKRGQNVTFRCDPISEHNRLYWYRQTLGQGPEFLTYFQNEAQLEKSRLLSDRFSAERPKGSFSTLEIQRTEQGDSAMYLCASSFLADGPEFFGPGTRLTVL.

The chain recombines TRBV2 with TRBJ1-1, with D unclear. V lost 4 bases to trimming and J lost 2 bases, with 11 bases between them. Germline V gene sequence: CDR1 SNHLY, CDR2 FYNNEI. This CDR3 has 14 residues. CDR3 sequence reads: CASSAPGRNTEAFF. The CDR3 DNA reads as TGTGCCAGCAGTGCTCCAGGTAGAAACACTGAAGCTTTCTTT.

J is TRBJ2-3 and V is TRBV18, with D perhaps TRBD1 (6 bases). This CDR3 contains 13 residues. CDR1 is KGHSH, CDR2 LQKENI, per germline. V was cut by 4 bases and J by 4 bases, with 9 bases left in between. CDR3 residues: CASSRTGPDTQYF. The CDR3 region has the DNA TGTGCCAGCTCACGAACAGGGCCAGATACGCAGTATTTT.